This paragraph reports one TCR beta chain. Antigen specificity is unknown. The V and J ends lost 2 bases and 4 bases, in that order; junction bases with no gene match: 0. Germline CDR1 MDHEN, CDR2 SYDVKM. This CDR3 comprises 14 residues. Clones were read by immunoSEQ multiplex PCR, and TCRdb kept only the in-frame ones, dropping some. The data show roughly 97,000 clones, with 70% to 90% seen just once and more than 5% held by the top ten. The data originate from a study of OX40 agonist ivuxolimab in advanced cancers. Across the whole study: Dose-escalation patients had hepatocellular carcinoma, melanoma, renal cell or head and neck cancer.

Study findings and constraints: Compared with CD4+, CD8+ T cells on average had more expanded clones.

V is TRBV28 and J is TRBJ2-3; TRBD1 matches at 10 bases. The receptor was isolated from an adult with an advanced solid tumor such as melanoma, head and neck, liver or kidney cancer. This specimen was CD4+ or CD8+ T cells sorted from blood, taken in a trial of the OX40 agonist ivuxolimab. CDR3: CASSLGTGADTQYF. The CDR3 bases are TGTGCCAGCAGTTTAGGGACAGGGGCAGATACGCAGTATTTT.